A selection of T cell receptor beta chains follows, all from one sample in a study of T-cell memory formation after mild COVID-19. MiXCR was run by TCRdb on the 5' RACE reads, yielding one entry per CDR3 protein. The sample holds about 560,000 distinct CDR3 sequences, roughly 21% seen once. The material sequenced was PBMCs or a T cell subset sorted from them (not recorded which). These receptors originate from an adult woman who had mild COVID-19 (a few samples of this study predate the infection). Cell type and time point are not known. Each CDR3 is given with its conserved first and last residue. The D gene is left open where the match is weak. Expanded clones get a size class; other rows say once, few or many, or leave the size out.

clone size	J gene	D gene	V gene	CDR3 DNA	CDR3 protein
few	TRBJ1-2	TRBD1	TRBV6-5	TGTGCCAGCAGCTTTACCGGGACAGACTATGGCTACACCTTC	CASSFTGTDYGYTF
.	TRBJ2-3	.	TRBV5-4	TGTGCCAGCAGCTTGAGCAGGGTACCCACAGATACGCAGTATTTT	CASSLSRVPTDTQYF
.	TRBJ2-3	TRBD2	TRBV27	TGTGCCAGCAGTTTCATAGCGGGGCCGGGGGATACGCAGTATTTT	CASSFIAGPGDTQYF
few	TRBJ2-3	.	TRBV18	TGTGCCAGCTCACCTGGTATTTTGGCAGATACGCAGTATTTT	CASSPGILADTQYF
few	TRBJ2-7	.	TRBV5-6	TGTGCCAGCAGCCCTGGTGGTAACCCCTACGAGCAGTACTTC	CASSPGGNPYEQYF
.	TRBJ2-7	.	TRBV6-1	TGTGCCAGCAGCCTGACTATAGGTGCCAGCTCCTACGAGCAGTACTTC	CASSLTIGASSYEQYF
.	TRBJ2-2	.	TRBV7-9	TGTGCCAGCAGCCCAGTAGACGGCACCGGGGAGCTGTTTTTT	CASSPVDGTGELFF
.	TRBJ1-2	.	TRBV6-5	TGTGCCACCCGGGACACTACCTATGGCTACACCTTC	CATRDTTYGYTF
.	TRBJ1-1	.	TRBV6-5	TGTGCCAGCAGTTACGACACCTTTAACACTGAAGCTTTCTTT	CASSYDTFNTEAFF
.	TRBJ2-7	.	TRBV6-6	TGTGCCAGCAGTTACTCGGCTAGAGGATACGAGCAGTACTTC	CASSYSARGYEQYF
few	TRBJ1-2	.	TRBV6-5	TGTGCCAGCAGGCCTAGGACAGTCTATGGCTACACCTTC	CASRPRTVYGYTF
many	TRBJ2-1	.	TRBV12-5	TGTGCTAGTGGTTTCGATCTGGGACCCTCCTACAATGAGCAGTTCTTC	CASGFDLGPSYNEQFF
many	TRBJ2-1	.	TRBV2	TGTGCCAGCAGGTCGGACTCCGCGGAGCAGTTCTTC	CASRSDSAEQFF
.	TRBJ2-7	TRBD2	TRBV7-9	TGTGCCAGCAGTCATCCTCCAGCGGGAGGAAATCACTACGAGCAGTACTTC	CASSHPPAGGNHYEQYF
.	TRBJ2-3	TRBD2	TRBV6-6	TGTGCCAGCAGTTACCCATCACTAGCGGACACAGATACGCAGTATTTT	CASSYPSLADTDTQYF
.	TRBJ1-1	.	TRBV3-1	TGTGCCAGCAGCCAGAGAGGGGAGACTGAAGCTTTCTTT	CASSQRGETEAFF
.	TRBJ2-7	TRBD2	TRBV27	TGTGCCAGCAGTTATTCGGGACTAGCGGGAGGAGTGTACGAGCAGTACTTC	CASSYSGLAGGVYEQYF
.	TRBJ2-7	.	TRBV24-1	TGTGCCACCAGTGATTACGGGAAAACATGGGACCTCTCCTACGAGCAGTACTTC	CATSDYGKTWDLSYEQYF
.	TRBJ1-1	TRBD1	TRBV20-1	TGCAGTGTTAGAAAAGGGGGCGTCACTGAAGCTTTCTTT	CSVRKGGVTEAFF
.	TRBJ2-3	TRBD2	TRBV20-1	TGCAGTGCTCTGCAAAGTAGCGGGGGGATTTCGGGTACGCAGTATTTT	CSALQSSGGISGTQYF
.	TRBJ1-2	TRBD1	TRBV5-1	TGCGCCACCAGACAGGGGAGGGACTATGGCTACACCTTC	CATRQGRDYGYTF
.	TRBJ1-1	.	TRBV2	TGTGCCAGCAGGGCCCACGGGGGCAACACTGAAGCTTTCTTT	CASRAHGGNTEAFF
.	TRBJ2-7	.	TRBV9	TGTGCCAGCAGCGTAGCTGACAGGTCCTACGAGCGGTACTTC	CASSVADRSYERYF
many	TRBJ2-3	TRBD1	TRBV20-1	TGCAGTCCGGGACAGGGCACAGATACGCAGTATTTT	CSPGQGTDTQYF
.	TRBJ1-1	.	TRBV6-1	TGTGCCAGCATCGGAACACCGAACACTGAAGCTTTCTTT	CASIGTPNTEAFF
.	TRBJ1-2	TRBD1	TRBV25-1	TGTGCCAGCAGTGAGGGACAGGGGAACGGCTACACCTTC	CASSEGQGNGYTF
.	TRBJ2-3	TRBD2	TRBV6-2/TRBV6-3	TGTGCCAGCAGCCCCGGGACTAGCATCTCAGATACGCAGTATTTT	CASSPGTSISDTQYF
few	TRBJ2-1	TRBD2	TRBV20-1	TGCAGTGCTCACTTAGCGGGAGGGCTCGTTCCGCAGTTCTTC	CSAHLAGGLVPQFF
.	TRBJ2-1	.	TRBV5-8	TGTGCCAGCAGCTTCCTACTTGGGGCGTATGAGCAGTTCTTC	CASSFLLGAYEQFF
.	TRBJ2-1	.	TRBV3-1	TGTGCCAGCAGCCAAGAAGCGTTGGGGAGCGGGCAGTTCTTC	CASSQEALGSGQFF
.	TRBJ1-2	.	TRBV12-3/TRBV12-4	TGTGCCAGCAGTCCGGGACTCCTGGGTCCCTATGGCTACACCTTC	CASSPGLLGPYGYTF
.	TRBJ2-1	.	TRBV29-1	TGCAGCGTTGGGGGCAGGTGGCACAGCTCCTACAATGAGCAGTTCTTC	CSVGGRWHSSYNEQFF
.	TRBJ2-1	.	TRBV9	TGTGCCAGCAGCCCCCGGTCTTACGAGGGGCCATACAATGAGCAGTTCTTC	CASSPRSYEGPYNEQFF
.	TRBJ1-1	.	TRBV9	TGTGCCAGCAGCGTAGGAGGGTCGCGGCACACTGAAGCTTTCTTT	CASSVGGSRHTEAFF
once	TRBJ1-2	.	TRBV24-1	TGTGCCACCAGTGGATATGAGGGGGATGTCTTCGGCTACACCTTC	CATSGYEGDVFGYTF
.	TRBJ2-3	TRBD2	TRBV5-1	TGCGCCAGCAGCTTGGTTTACTTATCCGGACTAGCGGGAGCCACAGATACGCAGTATTTT	CASSLVYLSGLAGATDTQYF
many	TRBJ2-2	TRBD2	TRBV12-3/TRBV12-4	TGTGCCAGCAGCTTAGCGGGAGGGAACACCGGGGAGCTGTTTTTT	CASSLAGGNTGELFF
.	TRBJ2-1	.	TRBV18	TGTGCCAGCTCACCAGACTCCACAGGGTTCTCCTACAATGAGCAGTTCTTC	CASSPDSTGFSYNEQFF
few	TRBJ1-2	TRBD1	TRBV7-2	TGTGCCAGCAGGACACAGGGGGAAGGCTACACCTTC	CASRTQGEGYTF
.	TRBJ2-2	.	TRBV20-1	TGCAGTGCTAGGCCGGGCGGAACAAACACCGGGGAGCTGTTTTTT	CSARPGGTNTGELFF
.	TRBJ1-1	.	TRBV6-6	TGTGCCAGCAGCCAGACAGGAATCACTGAAGCTTTCTTT	CASSQTGITEAFF
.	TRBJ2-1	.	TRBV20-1	TGCAGTGCTATCACCGGGACTTCCTCCTACAATGAGCAGTTCTTC	CSAITGTSSYNEQFF
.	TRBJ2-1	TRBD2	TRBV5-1	TGCGCCAGCAATCTACTAGCGGGGGCCTACAATGAGCAGTTCTTC	CASNLLAGAYNEQFF
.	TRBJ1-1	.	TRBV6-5	TGTGCCAGCAGTTACGCGGGGGCGAACACTGAAGCTTTCTTT	CASSYAGANTEAFF
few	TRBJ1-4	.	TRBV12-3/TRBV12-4	TGTGCCAGCAGTTTTGCGGGCAGGGAGGTTGAAAAACTGTTTTTT	CASSFAGREVEKLFF
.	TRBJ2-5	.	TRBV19	TGTGCCAGTAGTATAGATACGACAGCTGCTCAAGAGACCCAGTACTTC	CASSIDTTAAQETQYF
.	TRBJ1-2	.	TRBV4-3	TGCGCCAGCAGCCAAGATCATTCGGGGCAGGGTATTAGCTACACCTTC	CASSQDHSGQGISYTF
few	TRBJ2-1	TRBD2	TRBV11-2	TGTGCCAGCAGCCCCGTGGGACTAGCGGGAGGTGGCTCCTCCTACAATGAGCAGTTCTTC	CASSPVGLAGGGSSYNEQFF
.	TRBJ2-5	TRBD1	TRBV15	TGTGCCACCAGCCCTGAGCAGGGGGTACAAGAGACCCAGTACTTC	CATSPEQGVQETQYF
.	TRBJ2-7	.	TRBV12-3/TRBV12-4	TGTGCCAGCACGCAGACGGGTACCCCCTACGAGCAGTACTTC	CASTQTGTPYEQYF
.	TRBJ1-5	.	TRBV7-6	TGTGCCAGGGGGGGGCCCAACAACAATCAGCCCCAGCATTTT	CARGGPNNNQPQHF
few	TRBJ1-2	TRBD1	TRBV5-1	TGCGCCAGCAGCTCTTTACAGGGGGTCGGAGGCTACACCTTC	CASSSLQGVGGYTF
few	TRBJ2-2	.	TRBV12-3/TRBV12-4	TGTGCCAGCAGTTACTCCGGGCAGAACACCGGGGAGCTGTTTTTT	CASSYSGQNTGELFF
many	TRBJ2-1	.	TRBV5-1	TGCGCCAGCAGATTAAGGGGAGACAATGAGCAGTTCTTC	CASRLRGDNEQFF
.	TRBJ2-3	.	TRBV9	TGTGCCAGCAGCGTAGGGTTCGGGTTAAGGAGCACAGATACGCAGTATTTT	CASSVGFGLRSTDTQYF